One sample yielded the 9 T cell receptor beta chains listed below, sequenced in a study of regulatory T cells in long-lasting Graves disease. To make TCR beta libraries, researchers used iRepertoire HTBI primers and Arm-PCR of CDR3 regions. TCRdb recomputed calls from the multiplex PCR reads with MiXCR, one row per CDR3 protein. The sample carries 450,000 to 700,000 distinct CDR3 sequences, roughly 12% recorded once. Described time point: newly diagnosed GD, antithyroid drugs for less than 3 months. Scientists built the TCR library using RNA that was extracted from PBMCs. These data were likewise used in another study, on T cells in Graves' hyperthyroidism and ophthalmopathy.

The sequencing used peripheral blood mononuclear cells (PBMCs), collected at new diagnosis, from a patient treated with antithyroid drugs. The receptors were gathered from a man aged 25-45 years with Graves disease.

The chain joins TRBV6-5 to TRBJ1-1; D not certain. The CDR3 is 13 amino acids. Trimming stripped 2 bases from V and 4 bases from J, with 8 bases between. The germline V gene has CDR1 MNHEY and CDR2 SVGAGI. The CDR3 DNA is TGTGCCAGCAGTTACCCCGCGGGCACTGAAGCTTTCTTT. It encodes CASSYPAGTEAFF.

The chain employs TRBV10-1 and TRBJ1-1; D unresolved. CDR1 and CDR2 (germline): WNHNN, SYGVQD (reference sequence). V lost 0 bases and J 0 bases, leaving 8 bases between the germline ends. The CDR3 is 15 residues long. CDR3 nucleotide sequence: TGCGCCAGCAGTGAGTCCTTACGAATGAACACTGAAGCTTTCTTT. Translating it yields CASSESLRMNTEAFF.

This clonotype was seen a few times. The rearrangement joins TRBV3-1 to TRBJ1-1; D gene unclear. The germline V and J ends were trimmed by 1 base and 3 bases, with 6 bases remaining between them. The CDR3 consists of 13 residues. Germline loops: CDR1 LGHDT, CDR2 YNNKEL (reference sequence). The CDR3 DNA sequence: TGTGCCAGCAGCCAAGCCGCACACACTGAAGCTTTCTTT. The encoded protein is CASSQAAHTEAFF.

V and J are TRBV29-1 and TRBJ2-7; 8 bases map to TRBD1. Germline V gives CDR1 SQVTM, CDR2 ANQGSEA. Trimming cost V 6 bases and J 6 bases; bases outside gene matches: 7. CDR3 size: 12 residues. CDR3 sequence reads: CSVGRGLSEQYF. The CDR3 bases are TGCAGCGTCGGCAGGGGGCTCTCCGAGCAGTACTTC.

V and J are TRBV20-1 and TRBJ2-1, with TRBD2 as a possible D gene (5 bases). Germline V gives CDR1 DFQATT, CDR2 SNEGSKA (reference sequence). Trimming removed 3 bases from V and 8 bases from J, with 14 bases in between. This CDR3 has 13 residues. CDR3 loop: CSASGGRTDEQFF. For the CDR3, the DNA is TGCAGTGCTAGTGGTGGGAGAACCGATGAGCAGTTCTTC.

This clonotype was observed at least ten times. CDR3 nucleotide sequence: TGTGCCAGCAGCCCTTTTCGACTAGCGAGAGCCTACAATGAGCAGTTCTTC. Its translation: CASSPFRLARAYNEQFF. The V gene is TRBV11-2, the J gene TRBJ2-1; 8 nucleotides line up with TRBD2. V dropped 5 bases and J dropped 2; count of bases not matched to a gene: 11. Germline V lookup: CDR1 SGHAT, CDR2 FQNNGV. The CDR3 consists of 17 residues.

This chain joins TRBV2 and TRBJ2-7; D assignment may be TRBD1 or TRBD2 (5 bases each). Germline V gene lookup returns CDR1 SNHLY and CDR2 FYNNEI. CDR3 length: 14 amino acids. Trimming stripped 7 bases from V and 5 bases from J, with 18 bases between. The DNA of the CDR3 is TGTGCCAGCATCGAAGACGGGGCAGGGAACGAGCAGTACTTC. As protein: CASIEDGAGNEQYF.

A few counts support this clonotype. The chain carries TRBV5-1 and TRBJ2-5; no reliable D call. Germline V gene data show CDR1 as SGHRS and CDR2 as YFSETQ. With 0 bases removed from V and 3 bases from J, the gap between germline ends came to 12 bases. This CDR3 contains 15 residues. DNA of the CDR3: TGCGCCAGCAGCTTGGGTACCAGACCCGAAGAGACCCAGTACTTC. It specifies CASSLGTRPEETQYF.

At least ten counts were recorded for this clonotype. The chain joins TRBV11-2 to TRBJ2-1; 11 bases align to TRBD2. After removal of 8 bases from V and 6 bases from J, the junction contained 6 bases not matched to a gene. Germline assignment: CDR1 SGHAT and CDR2 FQNNGV. The CDR3 consists of 14 residues. The CDR3 reads CASDIAGGGNEQFF. CDR3 DNA: TGTGCCAGCGATATAGCGGGAGGGGGCAATGAGCAGTTCTTC.